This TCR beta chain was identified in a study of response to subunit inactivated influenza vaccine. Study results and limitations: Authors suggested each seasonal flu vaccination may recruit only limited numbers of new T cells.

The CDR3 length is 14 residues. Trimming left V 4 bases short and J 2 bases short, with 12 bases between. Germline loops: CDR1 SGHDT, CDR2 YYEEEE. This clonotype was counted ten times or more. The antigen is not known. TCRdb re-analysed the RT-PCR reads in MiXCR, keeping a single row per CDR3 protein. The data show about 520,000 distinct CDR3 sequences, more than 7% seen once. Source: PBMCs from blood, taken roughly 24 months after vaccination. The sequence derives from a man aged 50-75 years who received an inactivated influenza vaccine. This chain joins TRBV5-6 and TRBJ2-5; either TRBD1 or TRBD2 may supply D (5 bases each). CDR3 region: CASSVGRLQETQYF. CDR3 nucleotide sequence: TGTGCCAGCAGCGTGGGACGGTTACAAGAGACCCAGTACTTC.